This note documents a single T cell receptor (beta chain) sequence. Its specificity is unknown. This entry belongs to a study of cytomegalovirus exposure and HLA in healthy donors. General observations from the study: Researchers counted around 170 TCR beta chains as cytomegalovirus-associated. A later analysis reported that several of the most significant clusters appeared to be linked to common viral pathogens, among them Epstein-Barr virus. For most TCR sequences rarity was the rule, although some public TCRs occurred in many donors. For most TCR beta V segments, an earlier analysis put the productive rate at about 87% or about 30% of the time.

It was with 60 Vbeta and 13 Jbeta primers that the PCR ran. This table comes from immunoSEQ multiplex PCR, and its TCRdb copy is limited to in-frame clones, with some not included. The data contain 120,000 or so clones, roughly four fifths of them singletons. This CDR3 comprises 14 residues. Germline lookup yields CDR1 SGDLS and CDR2 YYNGEE. V shed 1 base and J shed 7 bases, with 12 bases lying between them. Sequenced sample: PBMCs. The chain combines TRBV9 with TRBJ2-1; D possibly corresponds to TRBD1 (6 bases). The source is a man aged 35 to 55 in good health and CMV-seronegative. The CDR3 region is CASSVQGYGNEQFF. The CDR3 DNA reads TGTGCCAGCAGCGTACAGGGGTATGGGAATGAGCAGTTCTTC.